Described below is a single T cell receptor (beta chain) sequence and its context. Per the authors' pipeline: Amplification with reference gene primers provided the estimates of nucleated cell counts. The table came from immunoSEQ multiplex PCR; TCRdb's copy has only in-frame clones and leaves some out. V and J calls and clone size are those listed in that table; D and trimming were worked out from the DNA. The table shows roughly 280,000 clones, with roughly 84% occurring only once. The entry originates in a study of blood T cell repertoires in COVID-19. At the level of the study: The analysed material was cDNA or gDNA that came from T cells, B-cell-depleted T cells, or PBMCs.

The CDR3 has 13 residues. V was trimmed by 3 bases and J by 4 bases, leaving 9 bases between them. This sequence was found in a man aged 55 to 69 with acute or convalescent COVID-19. The chain uses TRBV12-3 or TRBV12-4 and TRBJ1-2; no definite D call. What was sequenced was peripheral blood. CDR3 DNA sequence: TGTGCCAGCAGTTTGAGCAGGTTCTATGGCTACACCTTC. Its protein is CASSLSRFYGYTF.